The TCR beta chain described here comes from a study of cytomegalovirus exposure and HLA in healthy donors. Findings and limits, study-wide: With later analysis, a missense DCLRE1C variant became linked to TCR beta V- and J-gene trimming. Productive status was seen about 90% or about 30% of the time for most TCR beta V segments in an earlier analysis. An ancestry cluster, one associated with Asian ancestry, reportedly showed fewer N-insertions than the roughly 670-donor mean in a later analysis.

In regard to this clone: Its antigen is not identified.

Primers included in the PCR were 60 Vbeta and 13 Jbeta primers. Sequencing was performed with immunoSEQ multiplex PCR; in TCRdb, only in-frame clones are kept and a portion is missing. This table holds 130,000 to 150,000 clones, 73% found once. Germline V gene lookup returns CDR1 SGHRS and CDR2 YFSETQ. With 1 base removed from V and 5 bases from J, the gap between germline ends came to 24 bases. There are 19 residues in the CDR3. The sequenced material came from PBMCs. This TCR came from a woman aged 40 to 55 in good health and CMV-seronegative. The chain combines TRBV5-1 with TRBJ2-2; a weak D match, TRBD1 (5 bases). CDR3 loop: CASSLYGPGSPPPTGELFF. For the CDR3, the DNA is TGCGCCAGCAGCTTGTATGGGCCAGGGTCCCCCCCACCGACCGGGGAGCTGTTTTTT.